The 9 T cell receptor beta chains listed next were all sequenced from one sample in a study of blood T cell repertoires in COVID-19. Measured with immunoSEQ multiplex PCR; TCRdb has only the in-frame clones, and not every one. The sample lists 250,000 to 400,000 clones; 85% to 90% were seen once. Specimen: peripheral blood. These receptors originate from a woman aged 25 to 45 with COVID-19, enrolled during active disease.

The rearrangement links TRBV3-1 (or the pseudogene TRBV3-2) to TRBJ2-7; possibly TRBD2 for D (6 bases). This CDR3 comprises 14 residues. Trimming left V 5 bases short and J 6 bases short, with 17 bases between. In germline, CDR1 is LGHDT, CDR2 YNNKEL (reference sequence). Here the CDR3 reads CASSAKLRGSEQYF. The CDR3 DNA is TGTGCCAGCAGCGCTAAGCTCCGGGGGAGCGAGCAGTACTTC.

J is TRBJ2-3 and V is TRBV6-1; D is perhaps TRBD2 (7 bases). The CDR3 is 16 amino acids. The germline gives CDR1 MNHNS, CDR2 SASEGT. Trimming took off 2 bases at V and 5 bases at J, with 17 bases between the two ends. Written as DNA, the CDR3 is TGTGCCAGCAGTGAAAGGCGGGGGCGCTGGGAAGATACGCAGTATTTT. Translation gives CASSERRGRWEDTQYF.

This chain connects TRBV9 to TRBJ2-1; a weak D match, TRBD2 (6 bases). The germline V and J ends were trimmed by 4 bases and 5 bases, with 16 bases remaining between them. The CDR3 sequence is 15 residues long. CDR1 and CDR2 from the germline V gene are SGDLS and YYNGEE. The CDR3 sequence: CASSPRGGFDNEQFF. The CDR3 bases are TGTGCCAGCAGCCCCCGTGGGGGGTTTGACAATGAGCAGTTCTTC.

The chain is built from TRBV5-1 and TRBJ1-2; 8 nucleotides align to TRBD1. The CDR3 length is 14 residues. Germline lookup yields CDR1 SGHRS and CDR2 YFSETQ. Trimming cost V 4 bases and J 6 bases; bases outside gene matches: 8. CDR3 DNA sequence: TGCGCCAGCAGCCCCGGACAGGGCGTAGATGGCTACACCTTC. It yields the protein CASSPGQGVDGYTF.

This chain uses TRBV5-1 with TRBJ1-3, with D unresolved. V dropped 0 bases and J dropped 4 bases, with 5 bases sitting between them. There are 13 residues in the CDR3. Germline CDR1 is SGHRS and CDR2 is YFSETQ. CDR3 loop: CASSLERGNTIYF. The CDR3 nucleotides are TGCGCCAGCAGCTTGGAGAGGGGAAACACCATATATTTT. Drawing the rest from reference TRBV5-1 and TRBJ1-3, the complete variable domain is KAGVTQTPRYLIKTRGQQVTLSCSPISGHRSVSWYQQTPGQGLQFLFEYFSETQRNKGNFPGRFSGRQFSNSRSEMNVSTLELGDSALYLCASSLERGNTIYFGEGSWLTVV.

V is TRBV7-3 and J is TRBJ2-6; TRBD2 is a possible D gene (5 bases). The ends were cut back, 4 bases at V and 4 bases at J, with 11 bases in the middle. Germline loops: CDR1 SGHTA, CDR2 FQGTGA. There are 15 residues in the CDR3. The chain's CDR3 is CASSSRTSGANVLTF. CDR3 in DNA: TGTGCCAGCAGCTCTCGGACTTCGGGGGCCAACGTCCTGACTTTC.

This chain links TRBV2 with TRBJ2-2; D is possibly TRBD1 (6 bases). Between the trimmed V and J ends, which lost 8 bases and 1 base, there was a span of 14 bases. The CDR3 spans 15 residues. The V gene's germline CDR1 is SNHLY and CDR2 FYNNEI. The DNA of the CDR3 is TGTGCCAGCGGAGGATTGGGACAGAACACCGGGGAGCTGTTTTTT. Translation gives CASGGLGQNTGELFF. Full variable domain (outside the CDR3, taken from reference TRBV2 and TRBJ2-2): EPEVTQTPSHQVTQMGQEVILRCVPISNHLYFYWYRQILGQKVEFLVSFYNNEISEKSEIFDDQFSVERPDGSNFTLKIRSTKLEDSAMYFCASGGLGQNTGELFFGEGSRLTVL.

CDR3 sequence: CASSLSHQVNYGYTF. The CDR3 DNA reads TGTGCCAGCAGTCTATCCCATCAGGTGAACTATGGCTACACCTTC. The chain joins TRBV2 to TRBJ1-2; unclear D gene. The length of the CDR3 is 15 residues. With 5 bases removed from V and 2 bases from J, the gap between germline ends came to 15 bases. The V gene's germline CDR1 is SNHLY and CDR2 FYNNEI.

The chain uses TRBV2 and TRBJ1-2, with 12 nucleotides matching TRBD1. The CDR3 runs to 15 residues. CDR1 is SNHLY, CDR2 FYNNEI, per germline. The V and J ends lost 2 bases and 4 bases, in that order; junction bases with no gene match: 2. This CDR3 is CASSERDRGPYGYTF. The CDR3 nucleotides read TGTGCCAGCAGTGAACGGGACAGGGGGCCCTATGGCTACACCTTC.